The 11 T cell receptor beta chains in this list originate from one sample, sequenced in a study of cytomegalovirus exposure and HLA in healthy donors. PCR was performed using 60 Vbeta and 13 Jbeta primers. Data came from immunoSEQ multiplex PCR; TCRdb stores just in-frame clones and leaves some out. The sample has around 130,000 clones, 80% seen once. Sequenced material: PBMCs. The receptor set was obtained from a man aged 30 to 45 in good health and CMV-seronegative.

This chain uses TRBV27 with TRBJ2-7; D gene uncertain. The germline gives CDR1 MNHEY, CDR2 SMNVEV (reference sequence). The CDR3 sequence is 13 residues long. Between the trimmed V and J ends, which lost 5 bases and 4 bases, there was a span of 12 bases. The CDR3: CASSGSGWYEQYF. As DNA, the CDR3 is TGTGCCAGCAGTGGTTCGGGTTGGTACGAGCAGTACTTC.

This chain uses TRBV4-1 with TRBJ1-1; D gene uncertain. Germline V gene data show CDR1 as MGHRA and CDR2 as YSYEKL. Trimming left V 4 bases short and J 2 bases short, with 11 bases between. This CDR3 has 14 residues. The CDR3 protein is CASSLTTLNTEAFF. DNA for the CDR3: TGCGCCAGCAGCCTTACGACACTTAACACTGAAGCTTTCTTT.

This clone was seen more than once but under ten times. V and J are TRBV27 and TRBJ2-1, with 9 nucleotides matching TRBD2. Germline V gives CDR1 MNHEY, CDR2 SMNVEV (reference sequence). The CDR3 runs to 16 residues. With 6 bases clipped from V and 8 bases from J, the junction kept 14 bases outside the gene matches. The CDR3 is CASRLPGREGGDEQFF. As DNA, the CDR3 is TGTGCCAGCAGGCTCCCTGGGCGGGAGGGCGGGGATGAGCAGTTCTTC.

The chain employs TRBV19 and TRBJ1-2; D gene ambiguous. Between the trimmed V and J ends, which lost 7 bases and 0 bases, there was a span of 12 bases. This CDR3 has 14 residues. Germline CDR1 reads LNHDA; CDR2 reads SQIVND (reference sequence). The CDR3 region is CASMDWRANYGYTF. DNA for the CDR3: TGTGCCAGTATGGATTGGAGAGCTAACTATGGCTACACCTTC.

The chain is built from TRBV29-1 and TRBJ2-1, with D possibly matching TRBD1 (6 bases). V lost 3 bases, J lost 5 bases, and 20 bases lay in between. This CDR3 is 16 amino acids long. The germline CDR1 and CDR2 sequences are SQVTM and ANQGSEA. The CDR3 DNA reads as TGCAGCGTTGATCTGTCCCCAGGGGACGTGGACAATGAGCAGTTCTTC. It specifies CSVDLSPGDVDNEQFF.

The gene calls are TRBV7-8 and TRBJ1-1; 11 bases match TRBD1. The germline V gene encodes CDR1 SGHVS and CDR2 FQNEAQ. V was clipped by 4 bases and J by 7 bases; unmatched bases: 2. The CDR3 covers 13 residues. CDR3 amino acids: CASSYGTGGEAFF. The CDR3 region has the DNA TGTGCCAGCAGCTACGGGACAGGGGGTGAAGCTTTCTTT.

This chain connects TRBV9 to TRBJ2-4; a possible D gene is TRBD2 (6 bases). V gave up 4 bases and J gave up 8 bases, with 13 bases separating them. The CDR3 has 13 residues. Germline loops: CDR1 SGDLS, CDR2 YYNGEE. As DNA, the CDR3 is TGTGCCAGCAGCCCGGCGGGGAAACACATTCAGTACTTC. This codes for CASSPAGKHIQYF.

This chain uses TRBV30 with TRBJ1-3; weak D call: TRBD1 (6 bases). The CDR3 is 15 residues long. Trimming stripped 0 bases from V and 0 bases from J, with 9 bases between. CDR1 is GTSNPN, CDR2 SVGIG, per germline (reference sequence). CDR3 protein: CAWSVDSHSGNTIYF. The CDR3 nucleotides read TGTGCCTGGAGTGTGGACAGCCACTCTGGAAACACCATATATTTT. The variable domain in full, with the rest retrieved from reference TRBV30 and TRBJ1-3, is SQTIHQWPATLVQPVGSPLSLECTVEGTSNPNLYWYRQAAGRGLQLLFYSVGIGQISSEVPQNLSASRPQDRQFILSSKKLLLSDSGFYLCAWSVDSHSGNTIYFGEGSWLTVV.

The chain couples TRBV19 to TRBJ2-1, with 8 positions matching TRBD1. This CDR3 is built from 13 residues. Per the germline V gene, CDR1 is LNHDA and CDR2 is SQIVND (reference sequence). Losses at the gene ends were 9 bases for V and 6 bases for J; bases not matched to a gene: 7. The CDR3 region is CASSITGGNEQFF. The CDR3 nucleotides read TGTGCCAGCTCGATAACAGGGGGCAATGAGCAGTTCTTC.

The chain links TRBV5-1 to TRBJ2-7; 7 bases align to TRBD1. Germline V gene sequence: CDR1 SGHRS, CDR2 YFSETQ. J was trimmed by 2 bases and V by 0 bases; bases with no gene match: 5. There are 15 residues in the CDR3. The CDR3 region is CASSLGGTDPYEQYF. The CDR3 nucleotides are TGCGCCAGCAGCTTGGGAGGGACAGACCCCTACGAGCAGTACTTC.

There are a few counts of this clone. The chain recombines TRBV4-3 with TRBJ2-7, with 7 bases that match TRBD1. Germline assignment: CDR1 LGHNA and CDR2 YSLEER. The CDR3 length is 13 residues. J was trimmed by 4 bases and V by 2 bases; bases with no gene match: 2. The CDR3, as DNA: TGCGCCAGCAGCCAACTGGGACAGTACGAGCAGTACTTC. Translating it yields CASSQLGQYEQYF.